This T cell receptor beta chain comes out of a study of T cell responses to AZD1222 COVID-19 vaccine. J was trimmed by 10 bases and V by 2 bases; bases with no gene match: 3. The CDR3 loop spans 12 amino acids. Germline assignment: CDR1 SGHTA and CDR2 FQGNSA. Findings of the study overall: The span of vaccine-associated CD4 TCRs extended across spike, with dominance at 160-218 and 743-854. Scientists sampled the repertoires only once the peak T cell response had passed.

Libraries were prepared by immunoSEQ multiplex PCR; TCRdb keeps only in-frame clonotypes and omits some of them. The table has roughly 80,000 clones, approximately 90% seen once; the top ten hold around 5.8%. About this clone: The antigen remains undetermined.

This TCR came from an adult who received the AZD1222 COVID-19 vaccine. The gene calls are TRBV7-2 and TRBJ1-1; 8 bases match TRBD1. Sample: peripheral blood, taken 28 days after the second AZD1222 dose. CDR3: CASSLSGGRAFF. As DNA, the CDR3 is TGTGCCAGCAGCTTATCAGGGGGCAGAGCTTTCTTT.